A selection of T cell receptor beta chains follows, all from one sample in a study of early T cells in non-severe SARS-CoV-2 infection. TCRdb re-called the 5' RACE reads through MiXCR, storing one row per CDR3 protein. The table includes tens of thousands of distinct CDR3 sequences, roughly 21% detected once. The starting material was whole blood, obtained at baseline. The receptors come from an adult who was a healthcare worker with PCR-confirmed SARS-CoV-2 infection or an uninfected control (not recorded which). The CDR3 runs from the conserved cysteine through the conserved F or W. D genes are given only for firm matches. Size tells how often a clone was seen (once, few, many) or the class of an expanded clone, and some rows leave it out.

d_call | clone_size | j_call | v_call | cdr3_nt | cdr3_aa
- | medium-sized | TRBJ2-1 | TRBV27 | TGTGCCAGCAGTACCCGGGACTCTTACAATGAGCAGTTCTTC | CASSTRDSYNEQFF
- | few | TRBJ1-2 | TRBV3-1 | TGTGCCAGCAGCCAGGTAGGACATGGCTACACCTTC | CASSQVGHGYTF
- | - | TRBJ2-5 | TRBV7-9 | TGTGCCAGCACCCTTAGTGGGGGGCGTCGGGAGACCCAGTACTTC | CASTLSGGRRETQYF
- | few | TRBJ1-1 | TRBV18 | TGTGCCAGCTCCGCAGACTCTGAAGCTTTCTTT | CASSADSEAFF
- | - | TRBJ1-1 | TRBV5-6 | TGTGCCAGCAGACCCCCGGGAGGGGTTGAAGCTTTCTTT | CASRPPGGVEAFF
TRBD1 | - | TRBJ1-2 | TRBV30 | TGTGCCTGGAGTGTCGGGACAGGGAACTATGGCTACACCTTC | CAWSVGTGNYGYTF
TRBD2 | many | TRBJ2-3 | TRBV12-3/TRBV12-4 | TGTGCCAGCAGTTTCGGGAGCGGGGGCACAGATACGCAGTATTTT | CASSFGSGGTDTQYF
TRBD1 | once | TRBJ1-1 | TRBV6-5 | TGTGCCAGCAGTCCTGGTATGGGATGGACAGGGCCCTATGGAGCTTTCTTT | CASSPGMGWTGPYGAFF
- | - | TRBJ1-2 | TRBV19 | TGTGCCACTTCCCTTAGGACCGACTCCAGAGGCTACACCTTC | CATSLRTDSRGYTF
- | - | TRBJ1-2 | TRBV4-1 | TGCGCCAGCAGCCAAGAGGTTGGGCAGCTCTATGGCTACACCTTC | CASSQEVGQLYGYTF
TRBD2 | - | TRBJ2-5 | TRBV6-6 | TGTGCCAGCAGTGACAGGAAGGGGACTAGCGGGCAAGGTGGGACCCAGTACTTC | CASSDRKGTSGQGGTQYF
- | few | TRBJ2-3 | TRBV30 | TGTGCCTGGAGTTTTAGGGTAGATACGCAGTATTTT | CAWSFRVDTQYF
TRBD2 | - | TRBJ2-3 | TRBV5-1 | TGCGCCAGCAGCTTGCTCCTAGCGGGGGACACAGATACGCAGTATTTT | CASSLLLAGDTDTQYF
TRBD1 | - | TRBJ2-3 | TRBV4-1 | TGCGCCAGCAGCCCCCGGGACAGCCGCACAGATACGCAGTATTTT | CASSPRDSRTDTQYF
- | - | TRBJ2-3 | TRBV27 | TGTGCCAGCAGTTTGGGGTTTAGCACAGATACGCAGTATTTT | CASSLGFSTDTQYF
- | few | TRBJ2-3 | TRBV6-2/TRBV6-3 | TGTGCCAGCAGTGACGGGGGGCCGACAGATACGCAGTATTTT | CASSDGGPTDTQYF
TRBD1 | - | TRBJ1-1 | TRBV4-2 | TGTGCCAGCAGCGGGGGACAGGGGGGGAACACTGAAGCTTTCTTT | CASSGGQGGNTEAFF
TRBD2 | few | TRBJ2-7 | TRBV12-3/TRBV12-4 | TGTGCCAGCAGATTTAGCGGGGCTTACGAGCAGTACTTC | CASRFSGAYEQYF
- | - | TRBJ1-2 | TRBV18 | TGTGCCAGCTCATCGACCAAAGTCGACTATGGCTACACCTTC | CASSSTKVDYGYTF
- | - | TRBJ1-1 | TRBV7-8 | TGTGCCAGCAGCTTTAGGGACACCACGAACACTGAAGCTTTCTTT | CASSFRDTTNTEAFF
- | - | TRBJ1-6 | TRBV7-9 | TGTGCCAGCAGCTCCCCGGGAGCCCTCCACTTT | CASSSPGALHF
- | - | TRBJ2-7 | TRBV14 | TGTGCCAGCAGCCGCCGAGGGGGGCCCAGTTACGAGCAGTACTTC | CASSRRGGPSYEQYF
TRBD2 | - | TRBJ2-5 | TRBV5-4 | TGTGCCAGCAGCTTGGGACTAGCGGGGGAGAGGGAGACCCAGTACTTC | CASSLGLAGERETQYF
- | few | TRBJ2-4 | TRBV7-2 | TGTGCCAGCAGCCTCGGACTCATACTTAACGCCTCACAACCCTCATACTTC | CASSLGLILNASQPSYF
- | - | TRBJ1-2 | TRBV7-9 | TGTGCCAGCAGCCAAGAGTGGAGCCGTTACTTC | CASSQEWSRYF
- | few | TRBJ2-2 | TRBV10-3 | TGTGCCACCCGTGGGGGGCCCGGGGAGCTGTTTTTT | CATRGGPGELFF
- | - | TRBJ1-1 | TRBV5-1 | TGCGCCAGCAGCTTTTCAGGGCAGAACACTGAAGCTTTCTTT | CASSFSGQNTEAFF
- | many | TRBJ2-7 | TRBV11-2 | TGTGCCAGCAGCTTGCAGGGTTACGAGCAGTACTTC | CASSLQGYEQYF
- | few | TRBJ1-6 | TRBV6-5 | TGTGCCAGCAGGACAGACCGTAATTCACCCCTCCACTTT | CASRTDRNSPLHF
- | many | TRBJ1-4 | TRBV19 | TGTGCCAGTAGTCTCCCCAGCGCAACTAATGAAAAACTGTTTTTT | CASSLPSATNEKLFF
TRBD2 | few | TRBJ2-2 | TRBV30 | TGTGCCTGGAGTGTACTGGGGAGGGACTTCTTAGACACCGGGGAGCTGTTTTTT | CAWSVLGRDFLDTGELFF
- | - | TRBJ1-2 | TRBV30 | TGTGCCTGGAGTGTTGGGGCGCACTATGGCTACACCTTC | CAWSVGAHYGYTF
- | few | TRBJ1-2 | TRBV6-6 | TGTGCCAGCAGTTACTCGTACAGGGCCGATGGCTACACCTTC | CASSYSYRADGYTF
TRBD1 | many | TRBJ2-5 | TRBV5-4 | TGTGCCAGCAGCCCGTGGACACAGGGGGAAGAGACCCAGTACTTC | CASSPWTQGEETQYF
- | - | TRBJ2-3 | TRBV2 | TGTGCCAGCAGTCTTTCCGCAGATACGCAGTATTTT | CASSLSADTQYF
- | few | TRBJ1-1 | TRBV7-9 | TGTGCCAGCAGCTTAGCCTCTTGGGAGAAGCCTTACACTGAAGCTTTCTTT | CASSLASWEKPYTEAFF